A selection of T cell receptor beta chains follows, all from one sample in a study of identical twins. TCRdb independently ran MiXCR on the 5' RACE reads; one entry per CDR3 protein. The sample has about 490,000 distinct CDR3 sequences, roughly 15% seen once; the top ten hold around 0.4%. This sample was shared with a second study, whose subject was yellow fever vaccine responses in identical twins.

What was sequenced was CD4+ T cells sorted from blood. The receptor set was obtained from a woman between 18 and 30 years old in good health. CDR3s include the opening cysteine and the closing phenylalanine or tryptophan. D genes are given only for firm matches. Some rows have no size entry. The others give once, few or many, or a class for an expanded clone.

clone_size	j_call	d_call	v_call	cdr3_nt	cdr3_aa
few	TRBJ2-3	.	TRBV10-3	TGTGCCCTCAGTATAGCGGTCACAGATACGCAGTATTTT	CALSIAVTDTQYF
.	TRBJ1-3	.	TRBV12-3/TRBV12-4	TGTGCCAGCAGGACCAGGGTAACTGGAAACACCATATATTTT	CASRTRVTGNTIYF
few	TRBJ1-1	TRBD1	TRBV15	TGTGCCACCACACAGGGGGCTGACACTGAAGCTTTCTTT	CATTQGADTEAFF
.	TRBJ2-5	TRBD2	TRBV20-1	TGCAGTGTTCTAGCGGGGGACCACCAAGAGACCCAGTACTTC	CSVLAGDHQETQYF
.	TRBJ2-5	.	TRBV5-1	TGCGCCAGCAGCTTGGCGGAGACCAAGGAGACCCAGTACTTC	CASSLAETKETQYF
.	TRBJ2-3	.	TRBV7-2	TGTGCCAGCAGCTTAGGTGGCTTGTATACGCAGTATTTT	CASSLGGLYTQYF
.	TRBJ2-3	.	TRBV20-1	TGCAGTGCCAGAAGTTGGGGGGGCGGTACAGATACGCAGTATTTT	CSARSWGGGTDTQYF
.	TRBJ2-7	.	TRBV10-3	TGTGCCATCAGTGTAAGTGGACTGAAAGCCTACGAGCAGTACTTC	CAISVSGLKAYEQYF
.	TRBJ1-1	.	TRBV6-1	TGTGCCAGCAGGAGGACAGAGAACACTGAAGCTTTCTTT	CASRRTENTEAFF
few	TRBJ1-1	.	TRBV10-3	TGTGCCATCAGTAGAGAGGGGCAGGGGTCGAACACTGAAGCTTTCTTT	CAISREGQGSNTEAFF
few	TRBJ2-1	.	TRBV12-3/TRBV12-4	TGTGCCAGCAGTTTAGTAGGGGGGAATGATGAGCAGTTCTTC	CASSLVGGNDEQFF
.	TRBJ2-3	TRBD1	TRBV5-1	TGCGCCAGCAGCCCCGGACAGGGGGCGGTAGATACGCAGTATTTT	CASSPGQGAVDTQYF
few	TRBJ2-3	TRBD1	TRBV5-1	TGCGCCAGCTTGACAGGGCCCACAGATACGCAGTATTTT	CASLTGPTDTQYF
.	TRBJ2-2	.	TRBV4-1	TGCGCCAGCAGCCAAGAACGGCAGGGGTTAAGCACCGGGGAGCTGTTTTTT	CASSQERQGLSTGELFF